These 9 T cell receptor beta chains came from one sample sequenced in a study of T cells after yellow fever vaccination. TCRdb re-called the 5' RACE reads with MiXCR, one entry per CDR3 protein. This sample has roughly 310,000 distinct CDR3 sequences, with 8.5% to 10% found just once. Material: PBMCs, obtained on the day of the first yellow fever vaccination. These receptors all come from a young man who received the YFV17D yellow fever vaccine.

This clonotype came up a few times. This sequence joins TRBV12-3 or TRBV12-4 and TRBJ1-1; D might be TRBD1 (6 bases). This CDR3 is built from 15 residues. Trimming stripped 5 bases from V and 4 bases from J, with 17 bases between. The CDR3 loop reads CASSLYRDRGTEAFF. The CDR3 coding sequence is TGTGCCAGCAGTCTTTACAGGGATCGAGGCACTGAAGCTTTCTTT.

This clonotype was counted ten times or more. The CDR3 protein is CASSFGFGQPQHF. Written as DNA, the CDR3 is TGTGCCAGCAGCTTTGGGTTCGGTCAGCCCCAGCATTTT. The chain couples TRBV7-9 to TRBJ1-5; D is uncertain. With 3 bases removed from V and 6 bases from J, the gap between germline ends came to 9 bases. The CDR3 is 13 amino acids. Germline CDR1 reads SEHNR; CDR2 reads FQNEAQ (reference sequence).

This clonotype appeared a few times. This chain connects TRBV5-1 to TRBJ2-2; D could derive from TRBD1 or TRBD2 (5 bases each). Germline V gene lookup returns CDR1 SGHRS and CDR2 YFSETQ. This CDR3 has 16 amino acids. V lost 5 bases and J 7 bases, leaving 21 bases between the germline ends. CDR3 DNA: TGCGCCAGCAGTTCCTCCGGGACCCTCGGAGGCGGGGAGCTGTTTTTT. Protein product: CASSSSGTLGGGELFF.

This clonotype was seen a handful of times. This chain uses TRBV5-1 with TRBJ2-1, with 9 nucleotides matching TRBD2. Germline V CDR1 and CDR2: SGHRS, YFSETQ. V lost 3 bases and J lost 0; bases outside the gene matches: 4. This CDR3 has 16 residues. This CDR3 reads CASSSRGGSSYNEQFF. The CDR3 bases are TGCGCCAGCAGCTCGCGGGGGGGAAGCTCCTACAATGAGCAGTTCTTC.

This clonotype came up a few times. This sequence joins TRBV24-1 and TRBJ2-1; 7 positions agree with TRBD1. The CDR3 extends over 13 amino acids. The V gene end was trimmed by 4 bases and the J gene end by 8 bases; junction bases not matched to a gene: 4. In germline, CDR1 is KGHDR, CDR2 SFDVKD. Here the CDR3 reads CATSDWDSHEQFF. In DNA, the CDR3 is TGTGCCACCAGTGACTGGGACAGCCATGAGCAGTTCTTC.

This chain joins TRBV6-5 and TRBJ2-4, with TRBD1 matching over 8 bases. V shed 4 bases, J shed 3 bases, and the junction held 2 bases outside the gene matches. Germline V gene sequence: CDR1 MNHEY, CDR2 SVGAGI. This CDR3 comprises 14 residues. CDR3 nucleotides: TGTGCCAGCAGTTTCGACAGGGGCAAAAACATTCAGTACTTC. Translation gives CASSFDRGKNIQYF.

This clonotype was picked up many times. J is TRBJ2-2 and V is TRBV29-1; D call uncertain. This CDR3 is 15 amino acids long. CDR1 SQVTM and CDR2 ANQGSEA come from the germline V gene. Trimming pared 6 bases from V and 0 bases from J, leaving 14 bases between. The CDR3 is CSVQTRLANTGELFF. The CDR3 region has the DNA TGCAGCGTGCAGACACGGCTCGCGAACACCGGGGAGCTGTTTTTT.

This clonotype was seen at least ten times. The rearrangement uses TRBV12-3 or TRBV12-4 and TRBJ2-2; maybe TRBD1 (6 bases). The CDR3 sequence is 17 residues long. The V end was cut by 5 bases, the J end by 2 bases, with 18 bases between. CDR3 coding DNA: TGTGCCAGCAGTCCAGCCCCTGACAGGAAAAACACCGGGGAGCTGTTTTTT. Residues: CASSPAPDRKNTGELFF.

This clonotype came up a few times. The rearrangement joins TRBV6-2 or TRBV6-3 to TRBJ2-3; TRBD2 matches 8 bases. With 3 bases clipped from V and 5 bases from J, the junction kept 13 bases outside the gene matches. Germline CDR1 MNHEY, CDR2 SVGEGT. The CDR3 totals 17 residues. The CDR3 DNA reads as TGTGCCAGCAGTTATTCCGGGACTAGGCTCGACTTAGATACGCAGTATTTT. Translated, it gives CASSYSGTRLDLDTQYF.